Sequencing of this T cell receptor (beta chain) was carried out in a study of blood T cell repertoires in COVID-19. The overall study: The United States, Italy and Spain provided the acute and convalescent COVID-19 samples. From T cells, B-cell-depleted T cells, or PBMCs came the material, which was cDNA or gDNA.

V gave up 5 bases and J gave up 5 bases, with 12 bases separating them. Germline V CDR1 and CDR2: SGHAT, FQDESV (reference sequence). The CDR3 length is 13 residues. This clone was seen just once. The repertoire was sequenced with immunoSEQ multiplex PCR; TCRdb's copy has only in-frame clones and lacks some. Of tens of thousands of clones in the sample, nearly 80% were seen once. The chain has TRBV11-1 and TRBJ1-1; tentative D call: TRBD1 (5 bases). The sequence derives from a man aged 70 or older with COVID-19, enrolled during active disease. The sequenced material came from peripheral blood. The CDR3 DNA reads as TGTGCCAGCAGCCCAATCGGGGGAACTGAAGCTTTCTTT. Protein sequence: CASSPIGGTEAFF.